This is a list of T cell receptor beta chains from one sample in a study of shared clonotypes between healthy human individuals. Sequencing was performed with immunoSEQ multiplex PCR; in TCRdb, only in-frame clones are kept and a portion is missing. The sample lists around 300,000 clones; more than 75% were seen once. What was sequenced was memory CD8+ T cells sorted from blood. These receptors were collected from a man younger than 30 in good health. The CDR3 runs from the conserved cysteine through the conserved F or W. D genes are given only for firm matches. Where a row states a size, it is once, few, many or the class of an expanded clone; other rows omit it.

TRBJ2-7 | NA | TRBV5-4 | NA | TGTGCCAGCAGTTCACTGGGGGACGTGACCTACGAGCAGTACTTC | CASSSLGDVTYEQYF
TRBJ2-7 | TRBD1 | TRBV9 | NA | TGTGCCAGCAGCGGAGGGACAGGGGGCTACGAGCAGTACTTC | CASSGGTGGYEQYF
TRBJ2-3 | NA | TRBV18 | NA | TGTGCCAGCTCACCGACACACACAGATACGCAGTATTTT | CASSPTHTDTQYF
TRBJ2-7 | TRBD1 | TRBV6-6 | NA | TGTGCCAGCAGTTACTCGAGGGACAGGGGAGACTACGAGCAGTACTTC | CASSYSRDRGDYEQYF
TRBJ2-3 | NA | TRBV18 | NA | TGTGCCAGCTCACCACCGAAGGGGATGGGAACAGATACGCAGTATTTT | CASSPPKGMGTDTQYF
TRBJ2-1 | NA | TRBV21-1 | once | TGTGCCAGCAAAGGGACTAGCGGGAGAAAAGACAATGAGCAGTTCTTC | CASKGTSGRKDNEQFF
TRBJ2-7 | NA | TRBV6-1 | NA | TGTGCCAGCAGTCCCGGAAGGGGACCTTACTACGAGCAGTACTTC | CASSPGRGPYYEQYF
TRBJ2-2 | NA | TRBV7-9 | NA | TGTGCCAGCAGCTTTGACTCGGGCCCCGCGAACACCGGGGAGCTGTTTTTT | CASSFDSGPANTGELFF
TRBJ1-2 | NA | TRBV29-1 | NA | TGCAGCGTTGAAGATACCACGCGTAACTATGGCTACACCTTC | CSVEDTTRNYGYTF
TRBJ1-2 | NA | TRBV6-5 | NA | TGTGCCAGCAGTTACGCCGAGGGGTATAATGGCTACACCTTC | CASSYAEGYNGYTF
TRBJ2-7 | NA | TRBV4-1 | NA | TGCGCCAGCAGCCACGTGGGTCCTTCGGGCTTCTACGAGCAGTACTTC | CASSHVGPSGFYEQYF
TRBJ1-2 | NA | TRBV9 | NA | TGTGCCAGCAGCGTAAAACAGTCCTCCCATGGCTACACCTTC | CASSVKQSSHGYTF
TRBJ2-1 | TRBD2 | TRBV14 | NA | TGTGCCAGCAGCCAGACCTTAGCGGGAGTGTACAATGAGCAGTTCTTC | CASSQTLAGVYNEQFF
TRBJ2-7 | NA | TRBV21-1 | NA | TGTGCCAGCAGCAGCCGAGAGCGGGAGAGGACTGCCTACGAGCAGTACTTC | CASSSRERERTAYEQYF
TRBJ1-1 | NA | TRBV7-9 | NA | TGTGCCAGCAGACCGCCTGAGGGGATGAACACTGAAGCTTTCTTT | CASRPPEGMNTEAFF
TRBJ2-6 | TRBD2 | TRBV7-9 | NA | TGTGCCAGCAGCTTAGATCGGGCAGGGAGGGATTCTGGGGCCAACGTCCTGACTTTC | CASSLDRAGRDSGANVLTF
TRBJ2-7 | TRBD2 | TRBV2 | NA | TGTGCCAGCAGTAGGGAGGGTGTCCAGGCTCCCTACGAGCAGTACTTC | CASSREGVQAPYEQYF
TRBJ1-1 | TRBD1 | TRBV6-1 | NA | TGTGCCAGCAGTCCCCGGACAGGGAACACTGAAGCTTTCTTT | CASSPRTGNTEAFF
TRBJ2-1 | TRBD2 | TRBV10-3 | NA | TGTGCCACGTGGACAGGACTAGCGGAGATAGACTTGTACAATGAGCAGTTCTTC | CATWTGLAEIDLYNEQFF
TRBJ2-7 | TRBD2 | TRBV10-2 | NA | TGCGCCAGTACGACTAGCATTACCTACGAGCAGTACTTC | CASTTSITYEQYF
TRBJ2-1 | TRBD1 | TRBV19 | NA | TGTGCCAGTGGATACGGACAGGCCTACAATGAGCAGTTCTTC | CASGYGQAYNEQFF
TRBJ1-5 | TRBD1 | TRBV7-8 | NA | TGTGCCAGCAGCCAATACACTCTACAGGGGGCGAGTCAGCCCCAGCATTTT | CASSQYTLQGASQPQHF
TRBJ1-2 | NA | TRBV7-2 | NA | TGTGCCAGCAGCGTTGACAGCGTCTATGGCTACACCTTC | CASSVDSVYGYTF
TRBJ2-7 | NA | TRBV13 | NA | TGTGCCAGCAGCTTAGGGGGACTGGCTAGCTCCTACGAGCAGTACTTC | CASSLGGLASSYEQYF
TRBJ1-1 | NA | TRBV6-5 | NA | TGTGCCAGCAGCGTCGTGCCGAACACTGAAGCTTTCTTT | CASSVVPNTEAFF
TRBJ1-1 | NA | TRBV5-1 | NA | TGCGCCAGCAGCTACTCAGGACCGTACACTGAAGCTTTCTTT | CASSYSGPYTEAFF